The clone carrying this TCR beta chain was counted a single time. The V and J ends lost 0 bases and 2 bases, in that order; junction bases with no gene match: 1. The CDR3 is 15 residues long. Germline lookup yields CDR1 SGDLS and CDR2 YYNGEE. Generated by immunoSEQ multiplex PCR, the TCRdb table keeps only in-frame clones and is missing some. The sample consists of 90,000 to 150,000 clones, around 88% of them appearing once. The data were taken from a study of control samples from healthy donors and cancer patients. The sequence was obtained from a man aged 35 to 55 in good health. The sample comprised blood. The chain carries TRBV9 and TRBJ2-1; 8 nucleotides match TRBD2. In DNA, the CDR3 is TGTGCCAGCAGCGTAGAACTAGCGGCCTACAATGAGCAGTTCTTC. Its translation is CASSVELAAYNEQFF.